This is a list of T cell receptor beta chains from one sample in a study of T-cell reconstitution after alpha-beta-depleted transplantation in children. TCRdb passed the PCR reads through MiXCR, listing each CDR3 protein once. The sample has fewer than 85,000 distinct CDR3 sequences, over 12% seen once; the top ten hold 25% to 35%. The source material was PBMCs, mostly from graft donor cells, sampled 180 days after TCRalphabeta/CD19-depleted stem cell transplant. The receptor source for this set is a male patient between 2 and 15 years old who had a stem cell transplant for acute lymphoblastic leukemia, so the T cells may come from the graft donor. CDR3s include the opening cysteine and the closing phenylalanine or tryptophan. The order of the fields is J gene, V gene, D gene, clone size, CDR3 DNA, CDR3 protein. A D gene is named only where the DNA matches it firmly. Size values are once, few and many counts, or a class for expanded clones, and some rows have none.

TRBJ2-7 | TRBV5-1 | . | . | TGCGCCAGCAGCTCCAGCGGTACCGGGGGAGAGCAGTACTTC | CASSSSGTGGEQYF
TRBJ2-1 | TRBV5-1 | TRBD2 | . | TGCGCCAGCAGCTTGGGACTAGCGGGGGGGCCGTCCCATGAGCAGTTCTTC | CASSLGLAGGPSHEQFF
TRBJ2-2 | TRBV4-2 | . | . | TGTGCCAGCAGCCAACCGGGGGGGGAGCTGTTTTTT | CASSQPGGELFF
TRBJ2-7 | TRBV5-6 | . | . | TGTGCCAGCAGCTTGGTCAGCGGACCCTCCTACGAGCAGTACTTC | CASSLVSGPSYEQYF
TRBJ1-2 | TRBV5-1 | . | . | TGCGCCAGCAGCTCGCCGGCGGGGGTCGACTACACCTTC | CASSSPAGVDYTF
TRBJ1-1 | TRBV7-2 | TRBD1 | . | TGTGCCAGCAGCTTACACAGGGGATCCACTGAAGCTTTCTTT | CASSLHRGSTEAFF
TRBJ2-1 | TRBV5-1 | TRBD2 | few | TGCGCCAGCTATTTAGTCCCGGGACTAGCGGGATACAATGAGCAGTTCTTC | CASYLVPGLAGYNEQFF
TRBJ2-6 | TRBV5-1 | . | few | TGCGCCAGCAGCTTTGGGGCTGGGGCCAACGTCCTGACTTTC | CASSFGAGANVLTF
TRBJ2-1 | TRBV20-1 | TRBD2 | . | TGCAGTGCTAGAGTTGGGGAGGGACTAGCGACCCACAATGAGCAGTTCTTC | CSARVGEGLATHNEQFF
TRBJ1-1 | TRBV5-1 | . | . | TGCGCCAGCAGCTGGGGGACGGGAGGGACTGAAGCTTTCTTT | CASSWGTGGTEAFF
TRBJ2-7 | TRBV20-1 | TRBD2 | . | TGCAGTGCTCTACCTCCGGGAGGGCCTTTCTACGAGCAGTACTTC | CSALPPGGPFYEQYF
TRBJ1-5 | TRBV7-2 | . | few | TGTGCCAGCAGCCCCCCCAGGGGCAAGGGAGGGCCCCAGCATTTT | CASSPPRGKGGPQHF
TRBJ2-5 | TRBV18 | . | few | TGTGCCAGCTCACCACCAGGAGGACTCCAAGAGACCCAGTACTTC | CASSPPGGLQETQYF
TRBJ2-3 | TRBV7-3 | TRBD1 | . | TGTGCCAGCAGCGATCAGGGGGGGACAGGGACCACAGATACGCAGTATTTT | CASSDQGGTGTTDTQYF
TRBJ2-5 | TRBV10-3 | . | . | TGTGCCATCGCGAGGGACCAAGAGACCCAGTACTTC | CAIARDQETQYF
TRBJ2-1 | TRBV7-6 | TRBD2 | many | TGTGCCAGCAGCCTAGCGGGAGGGACCTACAATGAGCAGTTCTTC | CASSLAGGTYNEQFF